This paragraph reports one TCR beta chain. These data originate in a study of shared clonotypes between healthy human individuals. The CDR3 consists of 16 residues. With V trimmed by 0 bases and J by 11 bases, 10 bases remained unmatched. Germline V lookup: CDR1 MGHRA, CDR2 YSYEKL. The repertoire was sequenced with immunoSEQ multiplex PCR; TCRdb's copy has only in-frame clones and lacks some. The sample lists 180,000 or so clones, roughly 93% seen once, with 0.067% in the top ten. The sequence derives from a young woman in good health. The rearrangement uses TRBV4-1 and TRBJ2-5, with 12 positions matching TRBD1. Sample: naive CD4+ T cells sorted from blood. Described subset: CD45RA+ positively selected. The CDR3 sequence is CASSQDVGTGGRRQYF. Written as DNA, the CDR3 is TGCGCCAGCAGCCAAGATGTTGGGACAGGGGGCAGGAGGCAGTACTTC.